The TCR beta chain described here comes from a study of early T cells in non-severe SARS-CoV-2 infection. Study as a whole: The input, bulk RNA from unsorted whole blood, was sequenced, and chains were unpaired. Points from the study as a whole: VDJdb matching favored anti-spike CD8 responses, missing private and CD4 specificities.

cDNA molecules, individually, were tagged with unique molecular identifiers. TCRdb recomputed calls from the 5' RACE reads with MiXCR, one row per CDR3 protein. The table lists 55,000 to 75,000 distinct CDR3 sequences, about 12% of them singletons. Concerning this clonotype: Its antigen is unidentified.

This CDR3 contains 13 residues. The germline V and J ends were trimmed by 6 bases and 0 bases, with 8 bases remaining between them. Per the germline V gene, CDR1 is SGHRS and CDR2 is YFSETQ. This TCR derives from an adult who was a healthcare worker with PCR-confirmed SARS-CoV-2 infection or an uninfected control (not recorded which). Sequenced sample: whole blood. The chain combines TRBV5-1 with TRBJ2-3; D is ambiguous. The chain's CDR3 is CASNRGSTDTQYF. The CDR3 DNA reads TGCGCCAGCAACAGAGGAAGCACAGATACGCAGTATTTT.